This TCR beta chain was profiled in a study of CD8+ T cells in alopecia areata. Turning to this clone: No antigen is known for it.

Sequencing templates came from extracted RNA that was reverse transcribed into cDNA. TCRdb's table, derived via immunoSEQ multiplex PCR, lists solely in-frame clones and lacks some. The sample lists over 150,000 clones; 45% to 65% were seen once. The CDR3 is 13 amino acids. Germline V gene data show CDR1 as SQVTM and CDR2 as ANQGSEA. With V trimmed by 4 bases and J by 1 base, 2 bases remained unmatched. The sample's treatment: oral pan-JAK inhibitor, 5-10 mg twice daily. From alopecia areata patients, lesional scalp punch biopsies and peripheral blood were collected. Study results and limitations: Among the top 100, expanded CD8+ clones, as well as scalp clonality, were significantly decreased by tofacitinib. Lesional scalp, especially alopecia totalis/universalis, showed higher clonality than normal scalp. Given one nonresponder, whether baseline CD8+ expansion relates to response remains uncertain.

This receptor was obtained from a human donor with alopecia areata. The sequences come from CD4+ T cells sorted from blood, collected at week 4, from a patient treated with tofacitinib. The chain uses TRBV29-1 and TRBJ1-1; 8 bases line up with TRBD1. CDR3 in DNA: TGCAGCGTTGGGGACAGGCAGAACACTGAAGCTTTCTTT. Its translation is CSVGDRQNTEAFF.